This T cell receptor (beta chain) was observed in a study of blood T cell repertoires in COVID-19. Germline V CDR1 and CDR2: MNHEY, SVGAGI. This CDR3 contains 14 residues. V shed 7 bases, J shed 1 base, and the junction held 5 bases outside the gene matches. Assay used: immunoSEQ multiplex PCR; TCRdb lists only in-frame clones, some missing. The sample contains roughly 380,000 clones, about nine tenths of which appear only once. The clonotype was recovered from a woman aged 25 to 39 who had been exposed to COVID-19. The V call is TRBV6-5, the J call TRBJ1-2; 8 bases fit TRBD1. Sequencing used PBMCs or T cells enriched from blood (not recorded which). CDR3 sequence reads: CASNGQGGNYGYTF. CDR3 DNA: TGTGCCAGCAATGGACAGGGAGGTAACTATGGCTACACCTTC.